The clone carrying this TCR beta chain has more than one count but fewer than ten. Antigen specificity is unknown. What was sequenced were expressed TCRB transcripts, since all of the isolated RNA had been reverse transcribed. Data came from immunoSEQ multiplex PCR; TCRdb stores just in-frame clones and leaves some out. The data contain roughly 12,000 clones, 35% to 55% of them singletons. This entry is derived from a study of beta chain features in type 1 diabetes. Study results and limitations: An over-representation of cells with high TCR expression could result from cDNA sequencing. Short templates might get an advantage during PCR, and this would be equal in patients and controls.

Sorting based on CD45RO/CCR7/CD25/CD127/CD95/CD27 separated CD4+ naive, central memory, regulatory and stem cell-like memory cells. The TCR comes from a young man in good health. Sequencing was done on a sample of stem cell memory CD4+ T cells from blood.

The CDR3 sequence is CASSQGGLGSTIYF. Written as DNA, the CDR3 is TGTGCCAGCAGCCAAGGAGGCCTCGGGTCCACCATATATTTT. V gene TRBV14 combines with J gene TRBJ1-3, with D uncertain. Germline lookup yields CDR1 SGHDN and CDR2 FVKESK. V shed 1 base and J shed 9 bases, with 13 bases lying between them. This CDR3 contains 14 residues.